The 23 T cell receptor beta chains below all came from one sample that was sequenced in a study of post-analysis software for immune sequencing data. Study results and caveats: TRBV5-6, TRBV5-1 and TRBV20-1 belonged to a set of roughly five TRBV segments that were more frequent in patients than controls.

No antigen has been identified for these receptors. Unique-molecular-identifier-tagged TCR beta cDNA libraries were used. One entry per CDR3 protein results from TCRdb running MiXCR on the PCR reads. This table has about 400,000 distinct CDR3 sequences, less than 40% appearing once. What was sequenced was blood. The receptors derive from a girl between 10 and 17 years old with multiple sclerosis.

This clonotype was observed a few times. The chain couples TRBV5-5 to TRBJ2-3; TRBD1 or TRBD2 may be the D gene (5 bases each). Deletions cut 0 bases from V and 6 bases from J, with 23 bases between. This CDR3 region has 18 residues. Germline V lookup: CDR1 SGHKS, CDR2 YYEKEE (reference sequence). The CDR3 is CASSLAPPGPTRSDTQYF. CDR3 DNA sequence: TGTGCCAGCAGCTTGGCGCCCCCGGGACCCACAAGGTCGGATACGCAGTATTTT.

This clonotype was counted only a few times. For the CDR3, the DNA is TGCGCCAGCAGCCAAGCCCGCAGGGGGGCCTACAATGAGCAGTTCTTC. Translated, it gives CASSQARRGAYNEQFF. This chain links TRBV4-3 with TRBJ2-1, with D possibly being TRBD1 (7 bases). The CDR3 has 16 amino acids. The V gene lost 1 base and the J gene lost 2 bases, with 12 bases spanning the gap. The germline gives CDR1 LGHNA, CDR2 YSLEER.

The J gene is TRBJ2-4, the V gene TRBV6-1; 12 nucleotides align to TRBD2. Germline V gene sequence: CDR1 MNHNS, CDR2 SASEGT. V gave up 10 bases and J gave up 4 bases; unmatched junction bases: 5. The CDR3 has 14 amino acids. CDR3 coding DNA: TGTGCCACCGGACTAGCGGGGATAAAAAACATTCAGTACTTC. Amino acid sequence: CATGLAGIKNIQYF.

This clonotype showed up just a few times. This chain connects TRBV12-3 or TRBV12-4 to TRBJ2-1; TRBD2 agrees at 8 bases. The CDR3 loop spans 14 amino acids. J lost 5 bases, V lost 3 bases, and 3 bases had no gene match. The CDR3 coding sequence is TGTGCCAGCAGTTTGACTAGCGTACACAATGAGCAGTTCTTC. The encoded protein is CASSLTSVHNEQFF.

The chain joins TRBV20-1 to TRBJ2-7; a possible D gene is TRBD1 (6 bases). The germline V and J ends were trimmed by 2 bases and 0 bases, with 8 bases remaining between them. Germline values: CDR1 DFQATT, CDR2 SNEGSKA (reference sequence). The CDR3 consists of 13 residues. DNA for the CDR3: TGCAGTGCTAGACCGGGACACTCCTACGAGCAGTACTTC. Protein sequence: CSARPGHSYEQYF.

The rearrangement uses TRBV4-3 and TRBJ2-5, with D uncertain. CDR3 length: 14 residues. The germline CDR1 and CDR2 sequences are LGHNA and YSLEER. Trimming pared 1 base from V and 8 bases from J, leaving 14 bases between. The CDR3 DNA is TGCGCCAGCAGCCAAGGAGGATCCCACCATACCCAGTACTTC. Translated: CASSQGGSHHTQYF.

V gene TRBV7-2 combines with J gene TRBJ1-6, with D tentatively TRBD1 (6 bases). This CDR3 region has 17 residues. V was clipped by 1 base and J by 4 bases, with 14 bases between them. From germline, CDR1 is SGHTA and CDR2 FQGNSA. DNA of the CDR3: TGTGCCAGCAGCTTAGAGTATCCAGGGGCATATAATTCACCCCTCCACTTT. Amino acids: CASSLEYPGAYNSPLHF.

This chain links TRBV20-1 with TRBJ2-3, with D hard to call. Trimming took 6 bases from V and 4 from J, leaving 8 bases between them. This CDR3 comprises 11 residues. The germline V gene has CDR1 DFQATT and CDR2 SNEGSKA (reference sequence). The CDR3 DNA follows: TGCAGTGCCCGGGTGTCAGATACGCAGTATTTT. Its translation: CSARVSDTQYF.

Here the CDR3 DNA reads TGTGCCAGCAGTCCCCTCCTTACAACTAACTATGGCTACACCTTC. This codes for CASSPLLTTNYGYTF. V usage is TRBV12-3 or TRBV12-4 and J usage is TRBJ1-2; the D is unclear. Trimming stripped 5 bases from V and 0 bases from J, with 13 bases between. The length of the CDR3 is 15 residues.

This clonotype has a handful of counts. This chain connects TRBV20-1 to TRBJ2-5; possibly TRBD1 for D (6 bases). The J call is doubtful: the DNA matches TRBJ2-7 better. There are 13 residues in the CDR3. The V gene's germline CDR1 is DFQATT and CDR2 SNEGSKA (reference sequence). The CDR3 bases are TGCAGTGCCAGACAACAGGGAAAATACGAGCAGTACTTC. Amino acid sequence: CSARQQGKYEQYF.

This rearrangement joins TRBV29-1 to TRBJ2-4; maybe TRBD1 (7 bases). TRBJ2-5 explains the end of the DNA better; the J call may be wrong. The CDR3 totals 16 residues. Germline V CDR1 and CDR2: SQVTM, ANQGSEA. In DNA form, the CDR3 reads TGCAGCGTTGAAGGGAGGCGGGGAAGGGGGCAGGAGACCCAGTACTTC. Its translation: CSVEGRRGRGQETQYF.

V is TRBV29-1 and J is TRBJ1-1; D uncertain. Trimming shortened V by 8 bases and J by 4 bases, and 17 bases separated the two germline ends. The CDR3 length is 13 residues. Germline-derived CDR1 and CDR2 are SQVTM and ANQGSEA. The CDR3 here is CSPWLSAGTEAFF. The CDR3 bases are TGCAGCCCCTGGTTGAGCGCCGGCACTGAAGCTTTCTTT.

This clonotype is judged medium-sized (0.01 to 0.1%). The chain combines TRBV11-2 with TRBJ2-1, with 7 bases lining up with TRBD2. The CDR3 runs to 16 residues. Germline loops: CDR1 SGHAT, CDR2 FQNNGV. V lost 1 base and J lost 5; bases outside the gene matches: 8. CDR3 region: CASSLGSLAVHNEQFF. The DNA for the CDR3 is TGTGCCAGCAGCTTAGGAAGTCTAGCGGTTCACAATGAGCAGTTCTTC. Full variable domain (rest looked up from reference TRBV11-2 and TRBJ2-1): EAGVAQSPRYKIIEKRQSVAFWCNPISGHATLYWYQQILGQGPKLLIQFQNNGVVDDSQLPKDRFSAERLKGVDSTLKIQPAKLEDSAVYLCASSLGSLAVHNEQFFGPGTRLTVL.

The V and J genes are TRBV10-2 and TRBJ1-1; tentative D call: TRBD1 (5 bases). The CDR3 has 12 amino acids. Germline lookup yields CDR1 WSHSY and CDR2 SAAADI. Trimming left V 6 bases short and J 1 base short, with 6 bases between. Here the CDR3 DNA reads TGCGCCAGCAGAGGGACGAACACTGAAGCTTTCTTT. As protein: CASRGTNTEAFF.

The V and J genes are TRBV20-1 and TRBJ2-5; 10 bases align to TRBD2. This CDR3 has 15 amino acids. Per the germline V gene, CDR1 is DFQATT and CDR2 is SNEGSKA (reference sequence). Unmatched junction bases numbered 6, after V lost 3 bases and J lost 2 bases. CDR3 bases: TGCAGTGCTAGTCAAGCGGGGGGGCCGCAAGAGACCCAGTACTTC. It encodes CSASQAGGPQETQYF.

This clonotype was observed a handful of times. The chain joins TRBV12-3 or TRBV12-4 to TRBJ2-7, with 8 bases fitting TRBD1. The CDR3 is 13 amino acids. V lost 6 bases, J lost 6 bases, and 7 bases stayed unmatched. CDR3 DNA sequence: TGTGCCAGCAGCCCTGGGACAGGTCTCGAGCAGTACTTC. It encodes CASSPGTGLEQYF.

This chain joins TRBV9 and TRBJ1-6; D is possibly TRBD1 (6 bases). The CDR3 spans 14 residues. CDR1 is SGDLS, CDR2 YYNGEE, per germline. V lost 8 bases to trimming and J lost 7 bases, with 16 bases between them. In DNA, the CDR3 is TGTGCCAGGATGAACGGGACACCGAATTCACCCCTCCACTTT. Translation gives CARMNGTPNSPLHF.

This clonotype was seen a handful of times. This chain joins TRBV29-1 and TRBJ2-7; D remains ambiguous. The CDR3 contains 12 residues. Trimming pared 6 bases from V and 0 bases from J, leaving 9 bases between. From germline, CDR1 is SQVTM and CDR2 ANQGSEA. CDR3 nucleotide sequence: TGCAGCGTCACTCCGAGCTCCTACGAGCAGTACTTC. Translation gives CSVTPSSYEQYF.

V gene TRBV29-1 combines with J gene TRBJ1-2; TRBD1 is a possible D gene (6 bases). The CDR3 spans 11 residues. Germline V gene lookup returns CDR1 SQVTM and CDR2 ANQGSEA. V lost 2 bases to trimming and J lost 8 bases, with 9 bases between them. The CDR3 DNA reads TGCAGCGTTGAAACCGGGACAGGCTACACCTTC. This sequence encodes CSVETGTGYTF.

The chain employs TRBV12-3 or TRBV12-4 and TRBJ1-4; TRBD1 might be the D (5 bases). The CDR3 contains 14 residues. Trimming took 5 bases from V and 1 from J, leaving 8 bases between them. The CDR3 reads CASSPGLTNEKLFF. The DNA of the CDR3 is TGTGCCAGCAGTCCAGGGCTAACTAATGAAAAACTGTTTTTT.

This chain connects TRBV7-9 to TRBJ2-1; a weak D match, TRBD1 (6 bases). Trimming cost V 0 bases and J 7 bases, with 19 bases left between them. CDR1 and CDR2 (germline): SEHNR, FQNEAQ (reference sequence). The CDR3 contains 17 residues. The CDR3 bases are TGTGCCAGCAGCTTAGCTCCTCGCCTACAGGGAACGAATGAGCAGTTCTTC. Amino acid sequence: CASSLAPRLQGTNEQFF.

This clonotype was counted once. One end of the junction does not line up with germline, which may come from a read error. This chain links TRBV4-3 with TRBJ2-7, with 11 bases matching TRBD1. The CDR3 consists of 16 residues. CDR1 is LGHNA, CDR2 YSLEER, per germline. The CDR3 spells CASNQNKGQGVYEQYF. The CDR3 DNA follows: TGCGCCAGCAACCAAAACAAGGGACAGGGGGTCTACGAGCAGTACTTC.

V and J are TRBV12-3 or TRBV12-4 and TRBJ1-1; 7 bases map to TRBD1. V dropped 6 bases and J dropped 4; count of bases not matched to a gene: 11. CDR3 length: 15 amino acids. As DNA, the CDR3 is TGTGCCAGCAGACCCCAGGGGGTGAGGGGCACTGAAGCTTTCTTT. Translation gives CASRPQGVRGTEAFF.